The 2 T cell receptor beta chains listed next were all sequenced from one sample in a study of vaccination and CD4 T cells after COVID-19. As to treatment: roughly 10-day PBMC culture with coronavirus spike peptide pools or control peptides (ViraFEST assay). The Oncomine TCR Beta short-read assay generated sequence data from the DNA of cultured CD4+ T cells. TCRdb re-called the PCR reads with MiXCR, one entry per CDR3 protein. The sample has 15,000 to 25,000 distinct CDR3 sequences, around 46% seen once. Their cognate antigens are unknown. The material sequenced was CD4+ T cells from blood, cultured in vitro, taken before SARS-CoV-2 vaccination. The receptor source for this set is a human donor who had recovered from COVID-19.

The CDR3 loop is CAISEVLTGTEAFF. In DNA form, the CDR3 reads TGTGCCATCAGTGAAGTCCTTACGGGGACTGAAGCTTTCTTT. The rearrangement links TRBV10-3 to TRBJ1-1; D is unresolved. The V and J ends lost 3 bases and 5 bases respectively, with 13 bases between them. Germline V gives CDR1 ENHRY, CDR2 SYGVKD. The CDR3 is 14 residues long.

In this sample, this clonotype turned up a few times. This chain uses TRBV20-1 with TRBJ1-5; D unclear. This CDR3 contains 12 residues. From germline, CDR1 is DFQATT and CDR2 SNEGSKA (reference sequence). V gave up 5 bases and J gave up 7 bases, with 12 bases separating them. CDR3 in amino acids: CSAGRIRQPQHF. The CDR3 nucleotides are TGCAGTGCTGGCCGTATACGCCAGCCCCAGCATTTT.